This TCR beta chain was found in a study of blood T cell repertoires in COVID-19 (dated by TCRdb to 2019 to 2021). About the study as a whole: Recovered participants in ImmuneRACE Cohort 3 were defined by two consecutive negative NP/OP PCR tests, clearance by a healthcare professional, or resolution of symptoms. Samples covering the acute and convalescent phases of COVID-19 were provided by collaborators in the United States, Italy and Spain. The prospective study material was composed of cDNA or gDNA derived from T cells, B-cell-depleted T cells, or PBMCs. The dataset comprised deeply sampled blood TCRbeta repertoires from subjects exposed to, actively infected with, or recovered from COVID-19. The repertoires were released in a freely available public database intended as a resource for research on the immune response to SARS-CoV-2. Samples came from the ongoing ImmuneRACE study (first 160 participants) plus 1,254 subjects from 6 global collaborators. Nearly every sample came with metadata listing a de-identified subject ID, COVID-19 status, age in years and sex. Where HLA class I and class II types were available, the types were taken from metadata supplied by the sample provider, not from assay-based typing. The paper's findings and limits, for the study overall: How much clinical and demographic metadata was included differed by source and by participant, and the metadata was provided uncurated.

The immunoSEQ Assay, a bias-controlled multiplex PCR, was used to amplify TCRbeta CDR3 regions from genomic DNA. Under the source paper's analysis protocol: Nucleated cell counts per sample were estimated from amplification of reference gene primers within the assay. Sequence reads were collapsed and filtered to measure the absolute abundance of every unique TCRbeta CDR3 rearrangement. For each sample, productive Simpson clonality was calculated by taking the square root of Simpson's diversity index across productive rearrangements. Imported from immuneACCESS, the table was reduced by TCRdb to in-frame sequences with V and J called. These copies leave out some clones; in studies compared against another copy, an unresolved V gene accounts for under half, and the cause of the remainder is not known. The V and J calls and the clone size are those of that table, but D and trimming were determined from the DNA. This sample is represented by about 210,000 clones; more than 75% of them were singletons. 7.2% of the sample comes from the top ten.

From the cysteine through the phenylalanine, the CDR3 covers 15 amino acids. The sequence is cut down to CDR3 DNA, 45 bases in frame from base 1. Via the germline V gene, CDR1 is SNHLY and CDR2 FYNNEI. V trim: 4 bases; J trim: 1 base; unmatched bases: 3. With respect to this clone: Its antigen specificity is not known. No base quality information exists; no much larger clone differs at one position.

Enrolling through a virtual design, the prospective study's participants ranged in age from roughly 18 to 89 years and lived across roughly 24 United States geographic areas. In the prospective study, participants were assigned to cohorts based on the clinical history participants reported in a screening survey and a study questionnaire. In the prospective study, whole blood, serum and a nasopharyngeal or oropharyngeal swab were collected from each participant by mobile phlebotomists. Participants in the prospective study had the option to provide additional blood draws and questionnaires over an approximately 2-month period. Prospective study blood samples were shipped either frozen or at room temperature before DNA extraction.

This TCR came from a man aged 25 to 40 in a cohort exposed to, infected with or recovered from COVID-19 (not recorded which). The rearranged chain carries TRBV2 and TRBJ2-1; 8 middle bases align to TRBD2. Sequenced material: PBMCs or T cells enriched from blood (not recorded which). The DNA is TGTGCCAGCAGTGCTAGCGGGCTATCCTACAATGAGCAGTTCTTC. Translation gives CASSASGLSYNEQFF.